What follows are 14 T cell receptor beta chains derived from one specimen sequenced in a study of T-cell memory formation after mild COVID-19. Via MiXCR, TCRdb re-called the 5' RACE reads, giving one row per CDR3 protein. Of hundreds of thousands of distinct CDR3 sequences in the sample, over 15% were seen once. The sequencing input was PBMCs or a T cell subset sorted from them (not recorded which). Receptors originate from an adult woman who had mild COVID-19 (a few samples of this study predate the infection). Cell type and time point are not known.

The sample holds a few counts of this clonotype. The J gene is TRBJ2-3, the V gene TRBV4-1, with D possibly TRBD2 on 6 matching bases. Per the germline V gene, CDR1 is MGHRA and CDR2 is YSYEKL. V gave up 0 bases and J gave up 2 bases, with 9 bases separating them. The CDR3 runs 15 residues. CDR3 loop: CASSQESGHTDTQYF. The CDR3 nucleotides are TGCGCCAGCAGCCAAGAAAGCGGGCACACAGATACGCAGTATTTT.

This clonotype was counted a few times. The chain is built from TRBV12-3 or TRBV12-4 and TRBJ2-7; D is unresolved. V dropped 8 bases and J dropped 2 bases, with 13 bases sitting between them. This CDR3 spans 13 amino acids. The CDR3 DNA reads as TGTGCCAGCGGACGTTCAAGGGCCTACGAGCAGTACTTC. It translates to CASGRSRAYEQYF.

The chain combines TRBV9 with TRBJ2-3, with D tentatively TRBD1 (5 bases). Trimming cost V 0 bases and J 4 bases, with 18 bases left between them. This CDR3 has 17 residues. Germline CDR1 and CDR2: SGDLS and YYNGEE. The CDR3 protein is CASSVERGASFADTQYF. The CDR3 region has the DNA TGTGCCAGCAGCGTAGAAAGGGGTGCAAGCTTTGCAGATACGCAGTATTTT.

This clonotype occurred many times. The chain carries TRBV7-2 and TRBJ2-5, with D possibly called TRBD1 or TRBD2 (5 bases each). CDR3 length: 13 amino acids. Trimming stripped 5 bases from V and 1 base from J, with 8 bases between. Germline lookup yields CDR1 SGHTA and CDR2 FQGNSA. This chain's CDR3 is CASSKGTQETQYF. CDR3 DNA: TGTGCCAGCAGCAAAGGGACCCAAGAGACCCAGTACTTC.

This clonotype was counted at least ten times. The J gene is TRBJ2-1, the V gene TRBV18, with D maybe TRBD2 (5 bases). This CDR3 has 13 residues. Per the germline V gene, CDR1 is KGHSH and CDR2 is LQKENI. Trimming shortened V by 3 bases and J by 5 bases, and 8 bases separated the two germline ends. The CDR3 DNA is TGTGCCAGCTCACCTCCGGGGAACAATGAGCAGTTCTTC. It translates to CASSPPGNNEQFF.

The chain recombines TRBV9 with TRBJ1-1, with TRBD1 matching 8 bases. The length of the CDR3 is 15 residues. The J segment lost 4 bases and the V segment lost 3 bases, leaving 8 bases of the junction unmatched. The germline CDR1 and CDR2 sequences are SGDLS and YYNGEE. The CDR3 region has the DNA TGTGCCAGCAGCGCCGACAGGGGAAAACGCACTGAAGCTTTCTTT. Its protein is CASSADRGKRTEAFF.

This clonotype was seen a handful of times. The chain joins TRBV7-2 to TRBJ2-3, with 8 bases matching TRBD1. This CDR3 comprises 14 residues. V lost 5 bases and J lost 4; bases outside the gene matches: 5. Germline CDR1 SGHTA, CDR2 FQGNSA. The CDR3 DNA follows: TGTGCCAGCAGCGACAGGGGCTCGGCAGATACGCAGTATTTT. Translation: CASSDRGSADTQYF.

This rearrangement joins TRBV24-1 to TRBJ2-2, with TRBD1 as a possible D gene (6 bases). The V and J ends lost 2 bases and 2 bases respectively, with 8 bases between them. The CDR3 runs 15 residues. Germline assignment: CDR1 KGHDR and CDR2 SFDVKD. CDR3 DNA: TGTGCCACCAGTGATTGGACAGAAAACACCGGGGAGCTGTTTTTT. Protein product: CATSDWTENTGELFF.

Only a few counts were recorded for this clonotype. The gene calls are TRBV7-3 and TRBJ2-2, with D unresolved. The CDR3 contains 13 residues. In germline, CDR1 is SGHTA, CDR2 FQGTGA. Deletions cut 3 bases from V and 8 bases from J, with 10 bases between. For the CDR3, the DNA is TGTGCCAGCAGCTTCTCTAAGACGGGGGAGCTGTTTTTT. Translated, it gives CASSFSKTGELFF.

The chain is built from TRBV7-3 and TRBJ2-3; 9 nucleotides agree with TRBD2. Germline CDR1 and CDR2: SGHTA and FQGTGA. The V segment lost 2 bases and the J segment 0 bases; nucleotides outside the gene matches: 6. This CDR3 spans 17 amino acids. CDR3 protein: CASSLYAGGSSTDTQYF. CDR3 DNA: TGTGCCAGCAGCTTATACGCGGGAGGGTCTAGCACAGATACGCAGTATTTT.

This clonotype was observed a few times. V usage is TRBV20-1 and J usage is TRBJ1-1, with D possibly TRBD1 on 6 matching bases. The CDR3 extends over 13 amino acids. Trimming removed 5 bases from V and 5 bases from J, with 15 bases in between. The germline V gene has CDR1 DFQATT and CDR2 SNEGSKA (reference sequence). CDR3 residues: CSAVDSWVTEAFF. The CDR3 DNA is TGCAGTGCTGTGGACAGTTGGGTAACTGAAGCTTTCTTT.

V gene TRBV7-3 combines with J gene TRBJ2-5, with D perhaps matching TRBD2 (6 bases). The CDR3 loop spans 13 amino acids. Germline CDR1 and CDR2: SGHTA and FQGTGA. V lost 6 bases to trimming and J lost 1 base, with 9 bases between them. The CDR3 DNA sequence: TGTGCCAGCAGTGACGGGGGCCAAGAGACCCAGTACTTC. This encodes CASSDGGQETQYF.

The chain couples TRBV7-3 to TRBJ2-3; D remains unclear. The germline gives CDR1 SGHTA, CDR2 FQGTGA. V gave up 5 bases and J gave up 2 bases, with 8 bases separating them. The CDR3 is made up of 13 amino acids. The CDR3 nucleotides read TGTGCCAGCAGCCCCTACAACACAGATACGCAGTATTTT. Residues: CASSPYNTDTQYF.

This clonotype was seen more than once but under ten times. V gene TRBV27 combines with J gene TRBJ2-7; no reliable D call. Germline lookup yields CDR1 MNHEY and CDR2 SMNVEV (reference sequence). V was trimmed by 6 bases and J by 3 bases, leaving 12 bases between them. The CDR3 has 13 residues. In nucleotides, the CDR3 is TGTGCCAGCAGCCTGGGGATTTACTACGAGCAGTACTTC. It codes for CASSLGIYYEQYF.